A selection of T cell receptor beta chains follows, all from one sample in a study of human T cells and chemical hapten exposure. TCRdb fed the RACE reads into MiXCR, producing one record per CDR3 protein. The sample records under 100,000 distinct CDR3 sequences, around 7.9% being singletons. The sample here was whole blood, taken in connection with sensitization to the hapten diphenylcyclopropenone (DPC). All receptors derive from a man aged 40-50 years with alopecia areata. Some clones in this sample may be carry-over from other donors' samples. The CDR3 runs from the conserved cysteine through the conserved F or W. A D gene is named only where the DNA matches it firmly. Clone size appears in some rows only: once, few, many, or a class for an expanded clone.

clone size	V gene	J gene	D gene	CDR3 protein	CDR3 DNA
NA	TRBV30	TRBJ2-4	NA	CAWNLTGRDPLLAKNIQYF	TGTGCCTGGAATCTAACCGGGAGAGACCCCCTACTAGCCAAAAACATTCAGTACTTC
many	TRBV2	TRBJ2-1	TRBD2	CASSAASGTRGQFF	TGTGCCAGCAGTGCCGCTAGCGGCACCCGCGGGCAGTTCTTC
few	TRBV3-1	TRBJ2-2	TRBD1	CASSQNRGIAGELFF	TGTGCCAGCAGCCAAAACAGGGGAATAGCCGGGGAGCTGTTTTTT
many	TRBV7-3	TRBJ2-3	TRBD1	CASRLGGTGTQYF	TGTGCCAGCAGATTAGGTGGGACAGGGACGCAGTATTTT
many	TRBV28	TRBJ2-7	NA	CASSVVAYEQYF	TGTGCCAGCAGTGTCGTCGCCTACGAGCAGTACTTC
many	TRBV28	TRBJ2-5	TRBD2	CASSSAGNQETQYF	TGTGCCAGCAGTTCAGCGGGGAACCAAGAGACCCAGTACTTC
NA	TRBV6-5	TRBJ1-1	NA	CASRTGSDTEAFF	TGTGCCAGCAGGACGGGGTCGGACACTGAAGCTTTCTTT
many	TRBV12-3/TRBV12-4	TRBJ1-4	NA	CASSLGGPDEKLFF	TGTGCCAGCAGTTTAGGGGGGCCGGATGAAAAACTGTTTTTT
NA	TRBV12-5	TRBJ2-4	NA	CASGLAIKGPKNIQYF	TGTGCTAGTGGTTTGGCGATAAAAGGGCCCAAAAACATTCAGTACTTC
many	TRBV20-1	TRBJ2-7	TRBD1	CSARSGTGSYEQYF	TGCAGTGCTAGGTCGGGGACAGGGAGCTACGAGCAGTACTTC
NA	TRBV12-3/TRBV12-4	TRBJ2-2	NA	CASSLHNTGELFF	TGTGCCAGCAGTTTACATAACACCGGGGAGCTGTTTTTT
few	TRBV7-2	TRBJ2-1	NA	CASSPSRGEQFF	TGTGCCAGCAGCCCGTCGAGGGGTGAGCAGTTCTTC
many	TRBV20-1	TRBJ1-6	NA	CSASFLSGASNSPLHF	TGCAGTGCTAGTTTTCTCTCGGGGGCAAGTAATTCACCCCTCCACTTT
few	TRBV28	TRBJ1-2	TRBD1	CASTQLNRGPRTNYGYTF	TGTGCCAGCACCCAATTGAACAGGGGCCCACGGACGAACTATGGCTACACCTTC
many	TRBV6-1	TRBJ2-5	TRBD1	CAGRTGVETQYF	TGTGCCGGAAGGACAGGGGTGGAGACCCAGTACTTC
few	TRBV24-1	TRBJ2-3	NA	CATSDRTGTDTQYF	TGTGCCACCAGTGATCGGACCGGCACAGATACGCAGTATTTT
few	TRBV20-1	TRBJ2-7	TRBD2	CSASLAGGLQYF	TGCAGTGCTAGTCTAGCGGGAGGGCTTCAGTACTTC